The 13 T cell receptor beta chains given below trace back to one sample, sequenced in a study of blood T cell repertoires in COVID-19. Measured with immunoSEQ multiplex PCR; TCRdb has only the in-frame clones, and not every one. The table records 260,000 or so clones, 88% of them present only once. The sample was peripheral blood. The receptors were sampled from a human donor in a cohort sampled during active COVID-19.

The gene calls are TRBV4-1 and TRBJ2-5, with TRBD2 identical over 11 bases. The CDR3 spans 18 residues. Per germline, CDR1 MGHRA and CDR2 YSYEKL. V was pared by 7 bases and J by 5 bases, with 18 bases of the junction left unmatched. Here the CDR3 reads CASTFGFVAGGFRETQYF. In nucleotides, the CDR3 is TGCGCCAGCACTTTCGGCTTCGTAGCGGGGGGGTTCCGGGAGACCCAGTACTTC.

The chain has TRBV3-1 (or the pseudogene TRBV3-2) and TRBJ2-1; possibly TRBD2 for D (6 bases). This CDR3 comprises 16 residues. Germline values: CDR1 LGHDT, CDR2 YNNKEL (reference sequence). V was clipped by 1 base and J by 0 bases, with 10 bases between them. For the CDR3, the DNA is TGTGCCAGCAGCCAAGGTAGCGGAAGCTCCTACAATGAGCAGTTCTTC. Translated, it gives CASSQGSGSSYNEQFF.

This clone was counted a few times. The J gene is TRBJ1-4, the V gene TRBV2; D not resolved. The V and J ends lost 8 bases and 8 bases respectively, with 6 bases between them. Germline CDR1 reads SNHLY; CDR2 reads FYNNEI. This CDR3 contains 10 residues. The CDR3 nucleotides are TGTGCCAGCTTCTACGAAAAACTGTTTTTT. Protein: CASFYEKLFF.

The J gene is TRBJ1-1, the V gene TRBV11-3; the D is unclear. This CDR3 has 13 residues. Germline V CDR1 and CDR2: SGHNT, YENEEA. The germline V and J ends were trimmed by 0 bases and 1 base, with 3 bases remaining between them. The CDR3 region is CASSLDRNTEAFF. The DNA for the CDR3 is TGTGCCAGCAGCTTAGACAGGAACACTGAAGCTTTCTTT.

The CDR3 DNA sequence: TGTGCCAGCAGACGGACAAGGTCCACCATATATTTT. Its translation is CASRRTRSTIYF. This rearrangement joins TRBV28 to TRBJ1-3; TRBD1 might be the D (5 bases). The germline V gene has CDR1 MDHEN and CDR2 SYDVKM. The CDR3 spans 12 residues. The V end was cut by 6 bases, the J end by 9 bases, with 12 bases between.

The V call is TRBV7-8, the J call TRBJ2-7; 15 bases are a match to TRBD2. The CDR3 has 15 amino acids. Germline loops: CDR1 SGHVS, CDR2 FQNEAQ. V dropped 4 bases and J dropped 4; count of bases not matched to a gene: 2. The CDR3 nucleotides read TGTGCCAGCAGCTCAGGGACTAGCGGGAGGTACGAGCAGTACTTC. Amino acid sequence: CASSSGTSGRYEQYF.

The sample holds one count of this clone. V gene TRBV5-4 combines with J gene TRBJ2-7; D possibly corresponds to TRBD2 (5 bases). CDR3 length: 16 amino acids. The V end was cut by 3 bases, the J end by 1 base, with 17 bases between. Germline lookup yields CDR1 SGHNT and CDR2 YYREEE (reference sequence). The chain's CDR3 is CASSSDPGIPSYEQYF. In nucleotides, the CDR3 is TGTGCCAGCAGCTCCGACCCCGGGATCCCGTCCTACGAGCAGTACTTC.

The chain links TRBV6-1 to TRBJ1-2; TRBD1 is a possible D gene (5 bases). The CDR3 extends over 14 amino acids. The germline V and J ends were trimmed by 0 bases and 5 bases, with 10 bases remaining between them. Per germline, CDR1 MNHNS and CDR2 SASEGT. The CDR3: CASSEAGEGYGYTF. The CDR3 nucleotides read TGTGCCAGCAGTGAAGCGGGGGAGGGTTATGGCTACACCTTC.

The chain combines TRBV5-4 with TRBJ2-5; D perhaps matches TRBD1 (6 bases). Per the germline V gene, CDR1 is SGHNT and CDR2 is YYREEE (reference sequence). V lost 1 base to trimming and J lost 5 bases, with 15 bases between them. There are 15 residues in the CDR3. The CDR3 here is CASSLRSLRGETQYF. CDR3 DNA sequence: TGTGCCAGCAGCTTGAGGTCGTTGAGGGGGGAGACCCAGTACTTC.

CDR3 amino acids: CASSQSYRAVDSPLHF. For the CDR3, the DNA is TGTGCCAGCAGCCAGAGCTACAGGGCAGTAGATTCACCCCTCCACTTT. This sequence joins TRBV5-6 and TRBJ1-6, with D possibly being TRBD1 (6 bases). The ends were cut back, 4 bases at V and 8 bases at J, with 19 bases in the middle. From germline, CDR1 is SGHDT and CDR2 YYEEEE. The CDR3 loop spans 16 amino acids.

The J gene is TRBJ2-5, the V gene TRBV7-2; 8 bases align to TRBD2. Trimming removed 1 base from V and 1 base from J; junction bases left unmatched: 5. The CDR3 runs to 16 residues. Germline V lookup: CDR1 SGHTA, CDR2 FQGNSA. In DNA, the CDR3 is TGTGCCAGCAGCTTAGTCGCTAGCGGGTTCCAAGAGACCCAGTACTTC. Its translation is CASSLVASGFQETQYF. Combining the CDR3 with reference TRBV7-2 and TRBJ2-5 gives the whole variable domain GAGVSQSPSNKVTEKGKDVELRCDPISGHTALYWYRQSLGQGLEFLIYFQGNSAPDKSGLPSDRFSAERTGGSVSTLTIQRTQQEDSAVYLCASSLVASGFQETQYFGPGTRLLVL.

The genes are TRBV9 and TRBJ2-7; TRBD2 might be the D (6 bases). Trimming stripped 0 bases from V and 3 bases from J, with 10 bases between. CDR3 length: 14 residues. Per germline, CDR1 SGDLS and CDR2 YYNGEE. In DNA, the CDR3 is TGTGCCAGCAGCGTAGAGGGACTTCACTACGAGCAGTACTTC. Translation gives CASSVEGLHYEQYF.

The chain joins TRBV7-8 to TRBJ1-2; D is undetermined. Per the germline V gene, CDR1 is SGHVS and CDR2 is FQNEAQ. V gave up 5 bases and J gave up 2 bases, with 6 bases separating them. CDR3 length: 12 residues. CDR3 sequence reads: CASSHSNYGYTF. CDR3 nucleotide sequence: TGTGCCAGCAGCCATAGCAACTATGGCTACACCTTC.